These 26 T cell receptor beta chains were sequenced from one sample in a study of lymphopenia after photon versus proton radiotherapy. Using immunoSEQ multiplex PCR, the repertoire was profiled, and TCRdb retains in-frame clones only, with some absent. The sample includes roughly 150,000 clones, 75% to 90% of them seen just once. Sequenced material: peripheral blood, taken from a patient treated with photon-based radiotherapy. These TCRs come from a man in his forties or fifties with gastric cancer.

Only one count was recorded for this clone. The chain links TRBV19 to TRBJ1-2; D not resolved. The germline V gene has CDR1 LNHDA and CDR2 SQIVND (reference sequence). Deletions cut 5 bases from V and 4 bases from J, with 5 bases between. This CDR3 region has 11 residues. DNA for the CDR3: TGTGCCAGTAGTGAGAGCTATGGCTACACCTTC. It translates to CASSESYGYTF.

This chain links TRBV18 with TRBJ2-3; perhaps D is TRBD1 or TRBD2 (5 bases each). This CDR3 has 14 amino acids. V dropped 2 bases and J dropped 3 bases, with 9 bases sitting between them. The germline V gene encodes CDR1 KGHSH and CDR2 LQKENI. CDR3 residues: CASSPGTVTDTQYF. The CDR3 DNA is TGTGCCAGCTCACCAGGGACCGTTACAGATACGCAGTATTTT.

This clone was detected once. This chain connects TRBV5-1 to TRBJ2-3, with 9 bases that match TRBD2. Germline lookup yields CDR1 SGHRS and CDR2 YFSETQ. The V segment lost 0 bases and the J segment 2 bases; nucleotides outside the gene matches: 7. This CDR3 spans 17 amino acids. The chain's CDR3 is CASSLVAAGGPTDTQYF. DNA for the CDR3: TGCGCCAGCAGCTTGGTTGCAGCGGGAGGACCCACAGATACGCAGTATTTT.

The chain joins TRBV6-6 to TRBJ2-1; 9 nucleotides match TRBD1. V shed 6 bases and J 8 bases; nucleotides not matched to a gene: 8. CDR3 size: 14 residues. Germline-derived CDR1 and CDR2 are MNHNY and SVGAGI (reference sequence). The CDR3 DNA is TGTGCCAGCAGACCGAGGACAGGGGATGATGAGCAGTTCTTC. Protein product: CASRPRTGDDEQFF.

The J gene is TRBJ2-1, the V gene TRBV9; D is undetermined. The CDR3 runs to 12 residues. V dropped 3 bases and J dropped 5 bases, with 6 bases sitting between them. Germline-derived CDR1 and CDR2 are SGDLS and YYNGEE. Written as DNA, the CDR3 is TGTGCCAGCAGCGCCCTAAACAATGAGCAGTTCTTC. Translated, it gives CASSALNNEQFF. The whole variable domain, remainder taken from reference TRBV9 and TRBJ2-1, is DSGVTQTPKHLITATGQRVTLRCSPRSGDLSVYWYQQSLDQGLQFLIQYYNGEERAKGNILERFSAQQFPDLHSELNLSSLELGDSALYFCASSALNNEQFFGPGTRLTVL.

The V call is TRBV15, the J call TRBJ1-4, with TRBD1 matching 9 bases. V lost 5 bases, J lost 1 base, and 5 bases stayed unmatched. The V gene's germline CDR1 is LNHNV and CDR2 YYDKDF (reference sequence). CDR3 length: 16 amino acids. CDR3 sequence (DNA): TGTGCCACCAGCCCGCCGGACAGGGGAACTAATGAAAAACTGTTTTTT. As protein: CATSPPDRGTNEKLFF.

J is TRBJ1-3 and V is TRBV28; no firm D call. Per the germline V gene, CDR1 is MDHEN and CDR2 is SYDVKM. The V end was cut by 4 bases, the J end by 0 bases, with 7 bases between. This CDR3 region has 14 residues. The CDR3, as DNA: TGTGCCAGCAGTTCCCGGATCTCTGGAAACACCATATATTTT. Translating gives CASSSRISGNTIYF.

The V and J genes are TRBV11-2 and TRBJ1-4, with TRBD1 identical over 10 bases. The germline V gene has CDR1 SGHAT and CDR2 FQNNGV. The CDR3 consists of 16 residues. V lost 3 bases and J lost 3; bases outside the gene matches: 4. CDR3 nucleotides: TGTGCCAGCAGCTTCTCCGGGACAGGGGCTAATGAAAAACTGTTTTTT. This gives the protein CASSFSGTGANEKLFF.

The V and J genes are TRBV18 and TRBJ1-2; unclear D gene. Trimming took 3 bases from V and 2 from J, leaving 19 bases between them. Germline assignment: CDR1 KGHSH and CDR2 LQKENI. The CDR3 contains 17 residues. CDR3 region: CASSPPGQVGGNYGYTF. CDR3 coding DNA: TGTGCCAGCTCACCTCCCGGGCAGGTGGGTGGAAACTATGGCTACACCTTC.

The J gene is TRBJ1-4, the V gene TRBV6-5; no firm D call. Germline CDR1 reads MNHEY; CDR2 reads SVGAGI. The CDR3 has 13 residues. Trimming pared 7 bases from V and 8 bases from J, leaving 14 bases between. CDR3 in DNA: TGTGCCAGCATGGGCGACGTCCGGGAAAAACTGTTTTTT. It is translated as CASMGDVREKLFF.

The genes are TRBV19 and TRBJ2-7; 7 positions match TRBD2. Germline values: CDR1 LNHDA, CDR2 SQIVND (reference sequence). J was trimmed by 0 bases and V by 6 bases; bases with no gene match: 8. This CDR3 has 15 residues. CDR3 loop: CASRPRGGGSYEQYF. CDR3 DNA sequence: TGTGCCAGTAGGCCCCGTGGCGGGGGCTCCTACGAGCAGTACTTC.

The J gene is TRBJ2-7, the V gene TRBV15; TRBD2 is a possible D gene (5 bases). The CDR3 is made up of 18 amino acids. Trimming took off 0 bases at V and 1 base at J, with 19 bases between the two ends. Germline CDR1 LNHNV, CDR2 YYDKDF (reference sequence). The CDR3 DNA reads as TGTGCCACCAGCAGAGATGCAGGCGGGCCCTACCGGTCCTACGAGCAGTACTTC. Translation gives CATSRDAGGPYRSYEQYF. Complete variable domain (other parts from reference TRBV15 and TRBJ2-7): DAMVIQNPRYQVTQFGKPVTLSCSQTLNHNVMYWYQQKSSQAPKLLFHYYDKDFNNEADTPDNFQSRRPNTSFCFLDIRSPGLGDTAMYLCATSRDAGGPYRSYEQYFGPGTRLTVT.

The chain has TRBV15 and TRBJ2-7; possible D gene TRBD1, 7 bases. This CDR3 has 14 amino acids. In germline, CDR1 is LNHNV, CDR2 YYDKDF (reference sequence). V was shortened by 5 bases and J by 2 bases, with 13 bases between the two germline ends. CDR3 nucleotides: TGTGCCACCAGCCGCGGGACAGCGGCCTACGAGCAGTACTTC. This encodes CATSRGTAAYEQYF.

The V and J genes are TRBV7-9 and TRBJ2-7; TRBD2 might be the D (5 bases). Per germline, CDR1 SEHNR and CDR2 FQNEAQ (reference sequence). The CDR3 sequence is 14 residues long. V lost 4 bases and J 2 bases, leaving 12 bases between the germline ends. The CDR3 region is CASSSRGGTYEQYF. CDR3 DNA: TGTGCCAGCAGCTCTCGAGGAGGTACCTACGAGCAGTACTTC.

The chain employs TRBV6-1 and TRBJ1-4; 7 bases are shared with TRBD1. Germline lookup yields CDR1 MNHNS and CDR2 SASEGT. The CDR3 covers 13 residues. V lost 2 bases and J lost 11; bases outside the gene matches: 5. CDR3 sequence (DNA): TGTGCCAGCAGTGAACTAGACAGGGCTAAACTGTTTTTT. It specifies CASSELDRAKLFF.

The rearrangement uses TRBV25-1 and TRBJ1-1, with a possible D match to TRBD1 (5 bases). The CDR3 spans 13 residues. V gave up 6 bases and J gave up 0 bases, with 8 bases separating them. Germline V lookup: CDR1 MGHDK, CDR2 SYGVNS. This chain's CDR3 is CASRPTVNTEAFF. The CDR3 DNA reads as TGTGCCAGCAGACCGACAGTGAACACTGAAGCTTTCTTT.

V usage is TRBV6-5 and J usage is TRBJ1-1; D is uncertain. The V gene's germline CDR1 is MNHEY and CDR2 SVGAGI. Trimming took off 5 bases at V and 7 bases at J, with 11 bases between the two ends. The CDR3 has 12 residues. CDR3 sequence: CASSAAGGEAFF. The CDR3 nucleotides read TGTGCCAGCAGTGCGGCGGGAGGTGAAGCTTTCTTT.

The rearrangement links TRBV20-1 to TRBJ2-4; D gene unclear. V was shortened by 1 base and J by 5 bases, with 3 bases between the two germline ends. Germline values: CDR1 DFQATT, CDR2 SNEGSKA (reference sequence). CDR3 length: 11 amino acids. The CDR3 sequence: CSARVENIQYF. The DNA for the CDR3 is TGCAGTGCTAGAGTAGAAAACATTCAGTACTTC.

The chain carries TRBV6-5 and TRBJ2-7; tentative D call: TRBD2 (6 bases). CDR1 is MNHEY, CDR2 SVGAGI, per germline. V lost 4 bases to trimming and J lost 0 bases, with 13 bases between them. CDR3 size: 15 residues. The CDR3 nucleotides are TGTGCCAGCAGTTCGGGACTCTATAGCTCCTACGAGCAGTACTTC. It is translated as CASSSGLYSSYEQYF.

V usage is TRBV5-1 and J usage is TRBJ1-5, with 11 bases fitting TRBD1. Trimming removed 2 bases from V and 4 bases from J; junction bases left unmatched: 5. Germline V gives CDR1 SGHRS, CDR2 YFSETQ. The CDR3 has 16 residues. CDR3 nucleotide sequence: TGCGCCAGCAGCTTAGGGGACAGGGGGGCAAATCAGCCCCAGCATTTT. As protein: CASSLGDRGANQPQHF.

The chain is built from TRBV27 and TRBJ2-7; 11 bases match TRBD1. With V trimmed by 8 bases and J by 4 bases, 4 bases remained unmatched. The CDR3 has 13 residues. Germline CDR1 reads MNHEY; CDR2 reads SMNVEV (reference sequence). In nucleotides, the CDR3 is TGTGCCAGCTGGGGGACAGGGGGGTACGAGCAGTACTTC. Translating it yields CASWGTGGYEQYF.

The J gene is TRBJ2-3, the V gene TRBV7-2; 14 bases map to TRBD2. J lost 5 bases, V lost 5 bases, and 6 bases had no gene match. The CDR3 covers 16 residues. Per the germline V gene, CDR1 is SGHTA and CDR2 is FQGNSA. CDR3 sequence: CASSTGLAGVVDTQYF. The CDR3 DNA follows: TGTGCCAGCAGCACGGGACTAGCGGGAGTCGTAGATACGCAGTATTTT. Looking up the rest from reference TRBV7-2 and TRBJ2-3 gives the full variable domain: GAGVSQSPSNKVTEKGKDVELRCDPISGHTALYWYRQSLGQGLEFLIYFQGNSAPDKSGLPSDRFSAERTGGSVSTLTIQRTQQEDSAVYLCASSTGLAGVVDTQYFGPGTRLTVL.

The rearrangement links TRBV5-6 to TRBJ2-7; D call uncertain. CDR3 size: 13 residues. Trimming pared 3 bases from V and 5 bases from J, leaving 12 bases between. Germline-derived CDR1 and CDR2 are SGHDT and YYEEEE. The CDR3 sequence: CASSWAVVDEQYF. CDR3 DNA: TGTGCCAGCAGCTGGGCGGTAGTCGACGAGCAGTACTTC.

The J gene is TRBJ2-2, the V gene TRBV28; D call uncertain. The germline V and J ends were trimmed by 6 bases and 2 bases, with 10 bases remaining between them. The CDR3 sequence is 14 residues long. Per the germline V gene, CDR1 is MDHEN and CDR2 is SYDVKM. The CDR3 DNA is TGTGCCAGCAGAAAAGACATCAACACCGGGGAGCTGTTTTTT. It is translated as CASRKDINTGELFF.

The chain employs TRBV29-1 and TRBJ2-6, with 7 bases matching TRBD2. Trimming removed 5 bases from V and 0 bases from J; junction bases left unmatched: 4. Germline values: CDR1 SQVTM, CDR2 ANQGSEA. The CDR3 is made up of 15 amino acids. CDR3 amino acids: CSVLAVNSGANVLTF. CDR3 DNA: TGCAGCGTTCTAGCGGTAAACTCTGGGGCCAACGTCCTGACTTTC. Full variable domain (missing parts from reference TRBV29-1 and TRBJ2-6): SAVISQKPSRDICQRGTSLTIQCQVDSQVTMMFWYRQQPGQSLTLIATANQGSEATYESGFVIDKFPISRPNLTFSTLTVSNMSPEDSSIYLCSVLAVNSGANVLTFGAGSRLTVL.

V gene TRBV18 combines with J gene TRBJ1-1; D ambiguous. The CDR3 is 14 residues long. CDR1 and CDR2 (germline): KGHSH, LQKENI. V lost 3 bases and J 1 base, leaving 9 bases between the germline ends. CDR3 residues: CASSPHRGNTEAFF. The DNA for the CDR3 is TGTGCCAGCTCACCCCACCGTGGGAACACTGAAGCTTTCTTT.